The clone carrying this TCR beta chain has just a few counts. The sample originates from a study of T-cell memory formation after mild COVID-19. TCRdb reprocessed the 5' RACE reads via MiXCR and lists one record per CDR3 protein. The sample contains 250,000 to 350,000 distinct CDR3 sequences, about a sixth of which appear only once. Germline lookup yields CDR1 DFQATT and CDR2 SNEGSKA (reference sequence). The V gene end was trimmed by 6 bases and the J gene end by 0 bases; junction bases not matched to a gene: 13. The CDR3 totals 19 residues. The chain couples TRBV20-1 to TRBJ2-4, with 14 bases fitting TRBD2. The sequence was collected from a man aged 18 to 30 who had mild COVID-19 (a few samples of this study predate the infection). Cell type and time point are not known. Input material: PBMCs or a T cell subset sorted from them (not recorded which). The CDR3 DNA is TGCAGTGCGGGCGGACTAGCGGGGGGCAGGGGAGTAGCCAAAAACATTCAGTACTTC. Amino acids: CSAGGLAGGRGVAKNIQYF.